The 16 T cell receptor beta chains presented below share a single source sample, sequenced in a study of Graves' ophthalmopathy and Graves' hyperthyroidism. Amplifying from RNA transcripts, the study obtained TCR beta CDR3 regions. First-round RT-PCR employed HTBI primers, with a second-round multiplex PCR after it. TCRdb re-derived calls from the multiplex PCR reads in MiXCR, one entry per CDR3 protein. The profile shows under 250,000 distinct CDR3 sequences, 20% to 25% of them singletons. The sample taken for sequencing was peripheral blood. All receptors come from a woman aged 45-60 years with Graves' ophthalmopathy.

This clonotype turned up a few times. The chain employs TRBV3-1 and TRBJ1-1; the D is unclear. Per the germline V gene, CDR1 is LGHDT and CDR2 is YNNKEL (reference sequence). The V end lost 6 bases, the J end lost 7 bases, and 12 bases lay between the germline ends. This CDR3 region has 12 residues. CDR3 sequence: CASSRSPGEAFF. For the CDR3, the DNA is TGTGCCAGCAGTCGCAGCCCGGGTGAAGCTTTCTTT.

In its sample, this clonotype was seen many times. The chain has TRBV5-1 and TRBJ1-6, with 10 positions matching TRBD1. V trimming: 3 bases; J trimming: 9 bases; junction bases outside the gene matches: 9. The germline CDR1 and CDR2 sequences are SGHRS and YFSETQ. The CDR3 runs to 16 residues. The CDR3 DNA follows: TGCGCCAGCAGCTCCGCCAGGGACAGGGGCCCTTCACCCCTCCACTTT. This codes for CASSSARDRGPSPLHF.

The chain links TRBV4-3 to TRBJ2-7, with 10 bases fitting TRBD2. This CDR3 is built from 16 residues. Germline V CDR1 and CDR2: LGHNA, YSLEER. Trimming took 0 bases from V and 4 from J; bases not matched to a gene: 6. In nucleotides, the CDR3 is TGCGCCAGCAGCCAAGAGGCCGGGACTAGCGTTTACGAGCAGTACTTC. Protein: CASSQEAGTSVYEQYF.

A few counts support this clonotype. The chain is built from TRBV6-1 and TRBJ2-2, with 7 bases aligning to TRBD1. Germline V gives CDR1 MNHNS, CDR2 SASEGT. V lost 4 bases to trimming and J lost 4 bases; unmatched junction nucleotides: 6. CDR3 length: 15 amino acids. CDR3 protein: CASSARTGSTGELFF. CDR3 DNA: TGTGCCAGCAGTGCTAGGACAGGAAGCACCGGGGAGCTGTTTTTT.

The V call is TRBV6-1, the J call TRBJ2-5, with TRBD2 as a possible D gene (7 bases). Germline assignment: CDR1 MNHNS and CDR2 SASEGT. Trimming pared 4 bases from V and 5 bases from J, leaving 29 bases between. This CDR3 comprises 19 residues. CDR3 sequence: CASSVPSGTITNGGETQYF. DNA for the CDR3: TGTGCCAGCAGTGTACCCTCCGGGACAATAACCAACGGGGGGGAGACCCAGTACTTC.

This clonotype was observed many times. This chain links TRBV4-1 with TRBJ1-1; D is unresolved. CDR3 length: 15 residues. The V and J ends lost 4 bases and 6 bases respectively, with 18 bases between them. CDR1 and CDR2 from the germline V gene are MGHRA and YSYEKL. The CDR3 bases are TGCGCCAGCAGCCCCTCGGAGGGAGGGAGGGCTGAAGCTTTCTTT. As protein: CASSPSEGGRAEAFF.

This clonotype was seen ten or more times. The chain couples TRBV28 to TRBJ2-5, with D possibly being TRBD2 (6 bases). V lost 6 bases and J 1 base, leaving 15 bases between the germline ends. The CDR3 sequence is 15 residues long. Germline V gene lookup returns CDR1 MDHEN and CDR2 SYDVKM. Written as DNA, the CDR3 is TGTGCCAGCAGCAAAGGGGTCGGGGGCCAAGAGACCCAGTACTTC. This sequence encodes CASSKGVGGQETQYF.

This clonotype has ten or more counts. The chain employs TRBV12-3 or TRBV12-4 and TRBJ1-1, with D tentatively TRBD1 (6 bases). Trimming left V 7 bases short and J 0 bases short, with 21 bases between. This CDR3 comprises 17 residues. CDR3 region: CASTQLGTRTMNTEAFF. The CDR3 bases are TGTGCCAGCACCCAACTCGGGACACGGACCATGAACACTGAAGCTTTCTTT.

Many counts were recorded for this clonotype. The V gene is TRBV7-2, the J gene TRBJ2-5; D is ambiguous. Germline V lookup: CDR1 SGHTA, CDR2 FQGNSA. V was cut by 1 base and J by 4 bases, with 4 bases left in between. This CDR3 region has 12 residues. This CDR3 is CASSLVLETQYF. The DNA for the CDR3 is TGTGCCAGCAGCTTAGTTCTAGAGACCCAGTACTTC.

This clonotype was counted at least ten times. The rearrangement links TRBV6-1 to TRBJ2-7; D is uncertain. The V gene's germline CDR1 is MNHNS and CDR2 SASEGT. The V end lost 2 bases, the J end lost 3 bases, and 14 bases lay between the germline ends. The CDR3 contains 15 residues. For the CDR3, the DNA is TGTGCCAGCAGTGAACGAGGCAGGAGCAACTACGAGCAGTACTTC. This sequence encodes CASSERGRSNYEQYF.

Ten or more counts support this clonotype. The gene calls are TRBV9 and TRBJ2-6; D might be TRBD1 or TRBD2, each matching 5 bases. Germline V gene sequence: CDR1 SGDLS, CDR2 YYNGEE. CDR3 length: 16 residues. With 1 base removed from V and 0 bases from J, the gap between germline ends came to 8 bases. CDR3 in amino acids: CASSVRGDSGANVLTF. CDR3 nucleotide sequence: TGTGCCAGCAGCGTACGAGGGGACTCTGGGGCCAACGTCCTGACTTTC.

V and J are TRBV30 and TRBJ1-6; no definite D call. The germline V gene has CDR1 GTSNPN and CDR2 SVGIG (reference sequence). V lost 4 bases to trimming and J lost 8 bases, with 12 bases between them. The CDR3 is 13 amino acids. This CDR3 is CAWKTWEDSPLHF. CDR3 in DNA: TGTGCCTGGAAGACGTGGGAGGATTCACCCCTCCACTTT.

This clonotype was counted once. The CDR3 region is CATSRDLLGQGAVHVYTF. CDR3 sequence (DNA): TGTGCCACCAGCAGAGACCTCCTCGGACAGGGGGCAGTTCATGTCTACACCTTC. The chain recombines TRBV15 with TRBJ1-2; 11 bases fit TRBD1. In germline, CDR1 is LNHNV, CDR2 YYDKDF (reference sequence). The ends lost 0 bases at V and 10 bases at J; junction bases unmatched: 16. CDR3 length: 18 amino acids.

This clonotype has at least ten counts. The V call is TRBV5-1, the J call TRBJ1-1; 7 nucleotides line up with TRBD1. Per the germline V gene, CDR1 is SGHRS and CDR2 is YFSETQ. The V gene end was trimmed by 3 bases and the J gene end by 4 bases; junction bases not matched to a gene: 6. The CDR3 is 14 amino acids. The CDR3 sequence: CASSSGDSRTEAFF. In nucleotides, the CDR3 is TGCGCCAGCAGCTCCGGGGACAGTCGCACTGAAGCTTTCTTT.

The CDR3 spells CASSEAGRGLNTEAFF. CDR3 coding DNA: TGTGCCAGCAGTGAAGCGGGACGGGGATTGAACACTGAAGCTTTCTTT. The rearrangement uses TRBV2 and TRBJ1-1; possibly TRBD1 for D (5 bases). The germline V gene encodes CDR1 SNHLY and CDR2 FYNNEI. Trimming left V 0 bases short and J 0 bases short, with 11 bases between. CDR3 length equals 16 residues.

To note about this clonotype: A single base separates this from a much larger clone, so it may be a read error. The chain combines TRBV6-2 or TRBV6-3 with TRBJ1-1; 10 bases line up with TRBD1. Trimming took 6 bases from V and 5 from J; bases not matched to a gene: 9. This CDR3 is 15 amino acids long. Germline values: CDR1 MNHEY, CDR2 SVGEGT. The CDR3 sequence: CASRGTWTGGTEAFF. The CDR3 DNA reads as TGTGCCAGCAGGGGAACCTGGACAGGGGGGACTGAAGCTTTCTTT.